This TCR beta chain derives from a study of cytomegalovirus exposure and HLA in healthy donors. General study findings and limits: Per published accounts, TCR beta sequences correctly predicted the HLA-A and HLA-B alleles of most subjects. When a later analysis compared HLA-associated TCR beta chains with equally common others, the HLA-associated chains turned out to be more clonally expanded and to have lower generation probabilities.

V lost 1 base and J lost 5; bases outside the gene matches: 9. This CDR3 has 16 amino acids. CDR1 SGHTA and CDR2 FQGTGA come from the germline V gene. Nominal health characterized the donors when sampled, though unrecorded immune exposures were likely. PCR used 60 Vbeta primers and 13 Jbeta primers. Assay used: immunoSEQ multiplex PCR; TCRdb lists only in-frame clones, some missing. The table has about 120,000 clones, approximately 69% seen once. A remark on this clone: The antigen is not known.

The receptor's source is a woman between 40 and 50 years old in good health and CMV-seropositive. The chain employs TRBV7-3 and TRBJ2-5; TRBD1 aligns across 8 bases. Sequencing was done on a sample of PBMCs. CDR3 coding DNA: TGTGCCAGCAGCTTAAACTTCAGGGGGCCGGGGGAGACCCAGTACTTC. Its protein is CASSLNFRGPGETQYF.